This T cell receptor beta chain was observed in a study of T-cell reconstitution after alpha-beta-depleted transplantation in children. This clonotype was found many times. The ends lost 11 bases at V and 1 base at J; junction bases unmatched: 7. The CDR3 extends over 13 amino acids. From germline, CDR1 is SNHLY and CDR2 FYNNEI. The authors prepared the TCRbeta library with unique molecular identifiers. TCRdb called the PCR reads again in MiXCR, with one record for every CDR3 protein. The sample carries tens of thousands of distinct CDR3 sequences, approximately 7.3% recorded once. The clonotype comes from a human donor who donated a stem cell graft to a child with acute lymphoblastic leukemia. The rearrangement uses TRBV2 and TRBJ1-1; 7 bases map to TRBD1. Sequencing was performed on PBMCs from the stem cell graft donor, taken from the stem cell graft. CDR3 in DNA: TGTGCCGGACAGGAGAACGAGAACACTGAAGCTTTCTTT. It is translated as CAGQENENTEAFF.